This T cell receptor beta chain comes out of a study of shared clonotypes between healthy human individuals. Method: immunoSEQ multiplex PCR; TCRdb's copy keeps in-frame clones and lacks some. The sample has fewer than 600,000 clones, roughly three quarters seen once. The sequence came from a woman between 40 and 55 years old in good health. Some clones in this sample may be carry-over from other donors' samples. The specimen was PBMCs.

DNA for the CDR3: TGTGCCAGTAGTTCGAGCGGACAAACCTACGAGCAGTACTTC. This translates into CASSSSGQTYEQYF. The chain couples TRBV19 to TRBJ2-7, with D possibly being TRBD1 or TRBD2 (5 bases each). Trimming shortened V by 5 bases and J by 2 bases, and 13 bases separated the two germline ends. From germline, CDR1 is LNHDA and CDR2 SQIVND (reference sequence). This CDR3 is 14 amino acids long.